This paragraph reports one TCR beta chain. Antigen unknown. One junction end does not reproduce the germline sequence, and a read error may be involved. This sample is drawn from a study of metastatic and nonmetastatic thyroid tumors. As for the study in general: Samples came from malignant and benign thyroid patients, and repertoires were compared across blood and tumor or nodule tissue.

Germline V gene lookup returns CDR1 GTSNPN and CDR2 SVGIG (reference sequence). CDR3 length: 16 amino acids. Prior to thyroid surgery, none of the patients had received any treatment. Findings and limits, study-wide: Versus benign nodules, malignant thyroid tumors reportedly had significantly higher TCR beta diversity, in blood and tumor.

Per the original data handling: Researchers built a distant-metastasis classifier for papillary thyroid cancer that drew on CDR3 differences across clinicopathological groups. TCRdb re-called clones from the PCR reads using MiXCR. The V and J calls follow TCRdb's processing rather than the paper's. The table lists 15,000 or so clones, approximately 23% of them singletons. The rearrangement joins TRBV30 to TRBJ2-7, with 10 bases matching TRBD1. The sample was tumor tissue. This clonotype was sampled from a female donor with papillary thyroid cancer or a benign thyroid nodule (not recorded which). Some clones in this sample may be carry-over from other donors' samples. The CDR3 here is CAWSVGGTGVIGEQCF. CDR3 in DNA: TGTGCCTGGAGTGTAGGGGGGACAGGGGTGATTGGCGAGCAGTGCTTC.